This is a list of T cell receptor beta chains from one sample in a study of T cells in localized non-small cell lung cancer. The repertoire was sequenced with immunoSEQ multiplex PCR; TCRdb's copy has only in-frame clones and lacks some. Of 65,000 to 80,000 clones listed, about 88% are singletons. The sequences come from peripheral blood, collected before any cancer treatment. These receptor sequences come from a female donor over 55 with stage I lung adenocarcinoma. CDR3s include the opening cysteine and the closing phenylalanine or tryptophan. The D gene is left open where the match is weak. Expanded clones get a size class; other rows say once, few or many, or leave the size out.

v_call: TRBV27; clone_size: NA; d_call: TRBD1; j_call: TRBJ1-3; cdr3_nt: TGTGCCAGCAGCAAGGGGACAGGGGTAAACACCATATATTTT; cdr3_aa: CASSKGTGVNTIYF
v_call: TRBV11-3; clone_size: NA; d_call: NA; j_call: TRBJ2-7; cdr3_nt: TGTGCCAGCTTCCGGAGGAGGGAGCAGTACTTC; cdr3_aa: CASFRRREQYF
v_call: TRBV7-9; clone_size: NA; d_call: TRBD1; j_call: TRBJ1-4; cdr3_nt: TGTGCCAGCAGCTTTAGACAGGGTGAGGAAAAACTGTTTTTT; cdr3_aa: CASSFRQGEEKLFF
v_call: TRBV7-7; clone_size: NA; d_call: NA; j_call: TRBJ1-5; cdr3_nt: TGTGCCAGCAGCTTACCAATGGGTTGCAGCAATCAGCCCCAGCATTTT; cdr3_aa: CASSLPMGCSNQPQHF
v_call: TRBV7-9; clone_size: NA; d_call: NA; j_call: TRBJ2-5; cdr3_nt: TGTGCCAGCAGCTTCGGGGTTAGCCGAGAGACCCAGTACTTC; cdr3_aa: CASSFGVSRETQYF
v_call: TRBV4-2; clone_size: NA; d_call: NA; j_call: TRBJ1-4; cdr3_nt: TGTGCCAGCAGCCAAGATAGGGGGTTTAATGAAAAACTGTTTTTT; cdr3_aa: CASSQDRGFNEKLFF
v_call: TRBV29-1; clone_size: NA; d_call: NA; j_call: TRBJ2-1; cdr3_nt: TGCAGCGTCGACAGCTACAATGAGCAGTTCTTC; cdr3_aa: CSVDSYNEQFF
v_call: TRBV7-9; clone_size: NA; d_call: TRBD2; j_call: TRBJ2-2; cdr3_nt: TGTGCCAGCAGACCTAGCGGGAGTAACACCGGGGAGCTGTTTTTT; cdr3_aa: CASRPSGSNTGELFF
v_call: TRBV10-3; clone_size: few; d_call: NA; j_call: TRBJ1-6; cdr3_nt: TGTGCCATCAGGCCAGGGAAGAATAATTCACCCCTCCACTTT; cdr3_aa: CAIRPGKNNSPLHF
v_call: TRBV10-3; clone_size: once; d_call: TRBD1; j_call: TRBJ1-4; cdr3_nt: TGTGCCATTACAGGGGGCCAGAATGAAAAACTGTTTTTT; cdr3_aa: CAITGGQNEKLFF
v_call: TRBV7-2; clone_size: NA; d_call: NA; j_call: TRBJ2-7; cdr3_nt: TGTGCCAGCAGCTTAGTGCAGGGCCACGAGCAGTACTTC; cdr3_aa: CASSLVQGHEQYF
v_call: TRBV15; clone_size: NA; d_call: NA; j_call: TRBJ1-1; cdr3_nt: TGTGCCACCAGCAGAGCCGGACAGATGAACACTGAAGCTTTCTTT; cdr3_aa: CATSRAGQMNTEAFF
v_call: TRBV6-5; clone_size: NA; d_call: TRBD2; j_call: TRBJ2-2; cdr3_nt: TGTGCCAGCAGTTACCTAGCGGGCTTCACCGGGGAGCTGTTTTTT; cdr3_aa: CASSYLAGFTGELFF
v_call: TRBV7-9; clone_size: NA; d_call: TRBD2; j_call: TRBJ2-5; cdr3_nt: TGTGCCAGCAGTAGGACTAGCGGGAGTCTCAGGGCAGAGACCCAGTACTTC; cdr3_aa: CASSRTSGSLRAETQYF
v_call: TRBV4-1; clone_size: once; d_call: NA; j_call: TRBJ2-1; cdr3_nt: TGCGCCAGCAGCCAAGATACAGGGCGCGCCTACAATGAGCAGTTCTTC; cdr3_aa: CASSQDTGRAYNEQFF
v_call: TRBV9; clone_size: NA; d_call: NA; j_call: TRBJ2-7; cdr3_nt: TGTGCCAGCAGCGTAGTACCCGCTAGCTACGAGCAGTACTTC; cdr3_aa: CASSVVPASYEQYF
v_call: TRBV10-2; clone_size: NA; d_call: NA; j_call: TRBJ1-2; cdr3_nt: TGCGCCAGCAGTGAGGCTAACTATGGCTACACCTTC; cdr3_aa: CASSEANYGYTF
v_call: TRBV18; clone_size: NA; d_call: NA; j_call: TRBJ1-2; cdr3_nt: TGTGCCAGCTCACCACTGGCAGGGATTAATAATGGTGGCTACACCTTC; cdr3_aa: CASSPLAGINNGGYTF
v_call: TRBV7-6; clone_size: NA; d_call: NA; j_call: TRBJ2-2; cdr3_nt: TGTGCCAGCAGCTTAGGAGGGAGGTCCGGGGAGCTGTTTTTT; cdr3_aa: CASSLGGRSGELFF
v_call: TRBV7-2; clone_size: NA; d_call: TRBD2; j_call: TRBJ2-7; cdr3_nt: TGTGCCAGCAGCTTCAGGGGACTAGCGGGGGACGAGCAGTACTTC; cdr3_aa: CASSFRGLAGDEQYF
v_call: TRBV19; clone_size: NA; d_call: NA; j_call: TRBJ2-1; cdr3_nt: TGTGCCAGTAGTACATCCCAGGGGCTAACCTACAATGAGCAGTTCTTC; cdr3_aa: CASSTSQGLTYNEQFF
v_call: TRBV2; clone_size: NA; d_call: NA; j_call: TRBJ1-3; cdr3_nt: TGTGCCAGCAGTGTCAGCCGGCCAGGAAACACCATATATTTT; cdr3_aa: CASSVSRPGNTIYF
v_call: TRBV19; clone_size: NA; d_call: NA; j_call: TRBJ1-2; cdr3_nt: TGTGCCAGTAGTGGGGGAGGGGTTCCCTATGGCTACACCTTC; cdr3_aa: CASSGGGVPYGYTF
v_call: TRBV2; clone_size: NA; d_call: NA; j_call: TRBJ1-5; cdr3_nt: TGTGCCAGCAGTGAACTCGGAGGGCGGCAGCCCCAGCATTTT; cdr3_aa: CASSELGGRQPQHF
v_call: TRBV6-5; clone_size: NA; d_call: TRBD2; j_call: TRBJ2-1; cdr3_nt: TGTGCCAGCAGGGGGGGAGGGGAAATTGAGCAGTTCTTC; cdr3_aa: CASRGGGEIEQFF
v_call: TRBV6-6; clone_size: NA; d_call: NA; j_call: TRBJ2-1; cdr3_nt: TGTGCCAGCAACGAAGGAAGGTACAATGAGCAGTTCTTC; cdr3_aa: CASNEGRYNEQFF
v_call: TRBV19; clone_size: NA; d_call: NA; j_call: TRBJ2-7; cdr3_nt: TGTGCCAGTAGTATGGGCTCCTACGAGCAGTACTTC; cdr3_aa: CASSMGSYEQYF
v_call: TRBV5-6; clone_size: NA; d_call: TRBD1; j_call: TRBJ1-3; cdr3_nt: TGTGCCAGCAGCGACCTCGGACAGGGGTACTCTGGAAACACCATATATTTT; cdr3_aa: CASSDLGQGYSGNTIYF
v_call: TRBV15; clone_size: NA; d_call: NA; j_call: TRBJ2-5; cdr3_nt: TGTGCCACCAGCAGAGGGTACCAAGAGACCCAGTACTTC; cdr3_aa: CATSRGYQETQYF
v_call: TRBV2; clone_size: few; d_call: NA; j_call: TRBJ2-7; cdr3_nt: TGTGCCAGCAGTGCGTCGGGAAACGAGCAGTACTTC; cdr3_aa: CASSASGNEQYF
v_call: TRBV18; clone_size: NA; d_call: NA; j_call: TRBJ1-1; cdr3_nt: TGTGCCAGCTCACTTCGACCTCAAACTGAAGCTTTCTTT; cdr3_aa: CASSLRPQTEAFF
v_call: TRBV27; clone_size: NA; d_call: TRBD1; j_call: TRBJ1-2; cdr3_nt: TGTGCCAGCAGTTTAACGGGACAGATAGTCTATGGCTACACCTTC; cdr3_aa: CASSLTGQIVYGYTF
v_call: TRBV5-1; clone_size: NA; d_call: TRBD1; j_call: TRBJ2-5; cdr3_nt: TGCGCCAGCAGCCCGGGGACAGCCAACCAAGAGACCCAGTACTTC; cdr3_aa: CASSPGTANQETQYF
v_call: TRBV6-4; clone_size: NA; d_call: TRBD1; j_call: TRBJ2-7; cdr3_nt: TGTGCCAGCAAGGGACAGGGGAGCTCCTACGAGCAGTACTTC; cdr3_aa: CASKGQGSSYEQYF
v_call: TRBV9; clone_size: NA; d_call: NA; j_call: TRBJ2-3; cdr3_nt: TGTGCCAGCAGCGCCGGGGTGCTCAACACAGATACGCAGTATTTT; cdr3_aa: CASSAGVLNTDTQYF
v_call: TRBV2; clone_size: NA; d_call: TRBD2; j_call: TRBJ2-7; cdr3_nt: TGTGCCAGCAGTGAAGGACTAGCGGGGGGGCCGTACGAGCAGTACTTC; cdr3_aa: CASSEGLAGGPYEQYF
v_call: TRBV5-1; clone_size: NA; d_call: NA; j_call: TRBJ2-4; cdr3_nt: TGCGCCAGCAGCTTACAGGGACTAGCCAAAAACATTCAGTACTTC; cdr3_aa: CASSLQGLAKNIQYF
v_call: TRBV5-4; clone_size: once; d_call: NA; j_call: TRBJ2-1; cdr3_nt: TGTGCCAGCAGCTTGGATGGGAATGAGCAGTTCTTC; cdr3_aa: CASSLDGNEQFF
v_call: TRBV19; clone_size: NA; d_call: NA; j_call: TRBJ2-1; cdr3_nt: TGTGCCAGTAGTATCTCGAGGGGGAATGAGCAGTTCTTC; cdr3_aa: CASSISRGNEQFF
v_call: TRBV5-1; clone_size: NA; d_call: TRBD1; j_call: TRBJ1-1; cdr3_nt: TGCGCCAGCAGCCAGGACAGGATGGACACTGAAGCTTTCTTT; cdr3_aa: CASSQDRMDTEAFF
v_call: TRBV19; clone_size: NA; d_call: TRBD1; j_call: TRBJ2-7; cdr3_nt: TGTGCCAGTAGTTTTCTGGGGGGGACAGGGGTCTCCGAGCAGTACTTC; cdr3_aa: CASSFLGGTGVSEQYF
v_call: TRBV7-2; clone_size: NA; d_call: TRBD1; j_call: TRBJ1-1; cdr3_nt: TGTGCCAGCAGCAAACAGGGGGCCGCTGAAGCTTTCTTT; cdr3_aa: CASSKQGAAEAFF